This is a list of T cell receptor beta chains from one sample in a study of shared clonotypes between healthy human individuals. The repertoire was sequenced with immunoSEQ multiplex PCR; TCRdb's copy has only in-frame clones and lacks some. Of around 2,000,000 clones listed, just under 95% are singletons. Sequenced sample: naive CD8+ T cells sorted from blood. These receptors were collected from a man aged 18 to 29 in good health. Each CDR3 is given with its conserved first and last residue. A D gene is named only where the DNA matches it firmly. Size tells how often a clone was seen (once, few, many) or the class of an expanded clone, and some rows leave it out.

size: .; V: TRBV1; J: TRBJ1-6; D: .; CDR3: CTSSQPGQVNSPLHF; DNA: TGCACCAGCAGCCAGCCGGGACAGGTAAATTCACCCCTCCACTTT
size: .; V: TRBV2; J: TRBJ1-1; D: .; CDR3: CASSEDRPKRANTEAFF; DNA: TGTGCCAGCAGTGAAGACCGACCCAAACGGGCGAACACTGAAGCTTTCTTT
size: .; V: TRBV6-6; J: TRBJ1-2; D: .; CDR3: CASDDSFINYGYTF; DNA: TGTGCCAGCGATGACAGTTTCATTAACTATGGCTACACCTTC
size: .; V: TRBV6-5; J: TRBJ2-7; D: TRBD1; CDR3: CASSQTGPYEQYF; DNA: TGTGCCAGCAGTCAGACAGGGCCCTACGAGCAGTACTTC
size: .; V: TRBV7-9; J: TRBJ2-1; D: .; CDR3: CASSLEAGYAYNEQFF; DNA: TGTGCCAGCAGCTTAGAGGCGGGGTACGCCTACAATGAGCAGTTCTTC
size: .; V: TRBV27; J: TRBJ2-5; D: TRBD2; CDR3: CATSGLAGDQETQYF; DNA: TGTGCCACCTCCGGACTAGCGGGGGATCAAGAGACCCAGTACTTC
size: once; V: TRBV7-9; J: TRBJ1-2; D: TRBD1; CDR3: CASSLPLTGAYGYTF; DNA: TGTGCCAGCAGCTTACCCCTGACAGGGGCCTATGGCTACACCTTC
size: .; V: TRBV5-8; J: TRBJ2-7; D: TRBD1; CDR3: CASSLGGGREQYF; DNA: TGTGCCAGCAGCTTGGGAGGGGGCCGTGAGCAGTACTTC
size: .; V: TRBV29-1; J: TRBJ2-7; D: TRBD1; CDR3: CSVERGTGGYEQYF; DNA: TGCAGCGTTGAACGCGGGACAGGGGGCTACGAGCAGTACTTC
size: once; V: TRBV27; J: TRBJ1-2; D: .; CDR3: CASSLGGAYGYTF; DNA: TGTGCCAGCAGTTTAGGGGGGGCCTATGGCTACACCTTC
size: .; V: TRBV9; J: TRBJ2-3; D: .; CDR3: CASSPSQSTDTQYF; DNA: TGTGCCAGCAGCCCCAGTCAGAGCACAGATACGCAGTATTTT
size: .; V: TRBV5-6; J: TRBJ2-1; D: .; CDR3: CASSTVSGTSYNEQFF; DNA: TGTGCCAGCAGCACGGTTTCCGGGACATCCTACAATGAGCAGTTCTTC
size: .; V: TRBV5-1; J: TRBJ2-6; D: .; CDR3: CASSSDFPSSGANVLTF; DNA: TGCGCCAGCAGCTCCGACTTTCCAAGCTCTGGGGCCAACGTCCTGACTTTC
size: .; V: TRBV6-1; J: TRBJ2-5; D: .; CDR3: CASSEGLEGLQETQYF; DNA: TGTGCCAGCAGTGAAGGACTAGAGGGGCTCCAAGAGACCCAGTACTTC
size: .; V: TRBV13; J: TRBJ2-3; D: TRBD2; CDR3: CASSTISLAGELDTQYF; DNA: TGTGCCAGCAGCACAATCTCACTAGCGGGAGAATTAGATACGCAGTATTTT
size: .; V: TRBV10-2; J: TRBJ2-7; D: .; CDR3: CASSESIWVSEQYF; DNA: TGCGCCAGCAGTGAGTCGATCTGGGTGAGCGAGCAGTACTTC
size: .; V: TRBV11-2; J: TRBJ2-7; D: .; CDR3: CASSLSDNYEQYF; DNA: TGTGCCAGCAGCTTATCGGACAACTACGAGCAGTACTTC
size: .; V: TRBV7-9; J: TRBJ2-5; D: .; CDR3: CASSLEGRGGQETQYF; DNA: TGTGCCAGCAGCTTAGAAGGCAGGGGCGGCCAAGAGACCCAGTACTTC
size: .; V: TRBV4-3; J: TRBJ2-7; D: TRBD1; CDR3: CASSPWTGVYEQYF; DNA: TGCGCCAGCAGCCCCTGGACAGGGGTCTACGAGCAGTACTTC
size: .; V: TRBV7-9; J: TRBJ1-1; D: .; CDR3: CASSPPEGDREAAEAFF; DNA: TGTGCCAGCAGCCCCCCGGAGGGCGACCGGGAGGCCGCTGAAGCTTTCTTT
size: once; V: TRBV7-9; J: TRBJ2-5; D: .; CDR3: CASSPKGVGQQETQYF; DNA: TGTGCCAGCAGCCCCAAGGGAGTAGGCCAGCAAGAGACCCAGTACTTC
size: once; V: TRBV7-9; J: TRBJ2-7; D: .; CDR3: CASSLAAGFYEQYF; DNA: TGTGCCAGCAGCTTAGCTGCCGGATTCTACGAGCAGTACTTC
size: .; V: TRBV30; J: TRBJ1-3; D: TRBD1; CDR3: CAWSVQGDRTVSGNTIYF; DNA: TGTGCCTGGAGTGTACAGGGGGACAGGACGGTCTCTGGAAACACCATATATTTT
size: .; V: TRBV28; J: TRBJ2-7; D: .; CDR3: CASSLNLSYEQYF; DNA: TGTGCCAGCAGTTTAAACCTCTCCTACGAGCAGTACTTC
size: .; V: TRBV27; J: TRBJ2-7; D: .; CDR3: CASSLRQAAYEQYF; DNA: TGTGCCAGCAGTTTGCGGCAGGCAGCCTACGAGCAGTACTTC